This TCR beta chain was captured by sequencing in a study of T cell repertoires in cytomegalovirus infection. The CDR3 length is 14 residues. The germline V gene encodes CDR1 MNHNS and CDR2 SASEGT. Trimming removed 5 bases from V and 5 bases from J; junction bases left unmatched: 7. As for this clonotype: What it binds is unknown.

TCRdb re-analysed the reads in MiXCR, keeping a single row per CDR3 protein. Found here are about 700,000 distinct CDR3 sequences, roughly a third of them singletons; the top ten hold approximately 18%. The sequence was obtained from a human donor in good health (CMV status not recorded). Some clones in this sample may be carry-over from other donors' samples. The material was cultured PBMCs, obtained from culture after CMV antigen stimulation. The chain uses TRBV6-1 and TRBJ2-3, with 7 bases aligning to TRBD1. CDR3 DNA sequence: TGTGCCAGCAGTACCCGGGACAGACGAGATACGCAGTATTTT. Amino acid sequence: CASSTRDRRDTQYF.